This T cell receptor (beta chain) was obtained from a study of control samples from healthy donors and cancer patients. Only in-frame clones appear in the TCRdb table, and some are missing; sequencing was by immunoSEQ multiplex PCR. The table lists 170,000 or so clones, about 90% of them singletons, with just over 2% in the top ten. The CDR3 extends over 12 amino acids. Trimming removed 5 bases from V and 6 bases from J, with 11 bases in between. Germline lookup yields CDR1 MNHEY and CDR2 SVGAGI. Material: blood. This receptor was taken from a woman between 40 and 50 years old in good health. The chain has TRBV6-5 and TRBJ2-7; D is undetermined. The CDR3 here is CASSTWPSEQYF. DNA of the CDR3: TGTGCCAGCAGTACATGGCCGTCCGAGCAGTACTTC.